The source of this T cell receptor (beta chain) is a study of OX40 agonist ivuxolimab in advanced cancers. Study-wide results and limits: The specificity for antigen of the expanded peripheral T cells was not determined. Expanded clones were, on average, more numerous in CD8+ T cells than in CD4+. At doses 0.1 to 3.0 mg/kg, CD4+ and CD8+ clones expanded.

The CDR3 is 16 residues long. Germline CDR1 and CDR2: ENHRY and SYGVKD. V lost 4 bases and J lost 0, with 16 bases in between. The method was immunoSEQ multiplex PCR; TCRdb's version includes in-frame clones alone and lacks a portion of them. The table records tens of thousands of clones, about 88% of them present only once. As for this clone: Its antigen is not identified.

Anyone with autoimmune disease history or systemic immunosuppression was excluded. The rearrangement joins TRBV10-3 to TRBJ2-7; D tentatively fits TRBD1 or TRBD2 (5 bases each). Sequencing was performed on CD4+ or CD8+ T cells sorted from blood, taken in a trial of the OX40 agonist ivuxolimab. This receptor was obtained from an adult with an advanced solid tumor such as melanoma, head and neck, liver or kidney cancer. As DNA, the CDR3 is TGTGCCATCAGTGTTCTGGGACCCACCCTCTCCTACGAGCAGTACTTC. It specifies CAISVLGPTLSYEQYF.